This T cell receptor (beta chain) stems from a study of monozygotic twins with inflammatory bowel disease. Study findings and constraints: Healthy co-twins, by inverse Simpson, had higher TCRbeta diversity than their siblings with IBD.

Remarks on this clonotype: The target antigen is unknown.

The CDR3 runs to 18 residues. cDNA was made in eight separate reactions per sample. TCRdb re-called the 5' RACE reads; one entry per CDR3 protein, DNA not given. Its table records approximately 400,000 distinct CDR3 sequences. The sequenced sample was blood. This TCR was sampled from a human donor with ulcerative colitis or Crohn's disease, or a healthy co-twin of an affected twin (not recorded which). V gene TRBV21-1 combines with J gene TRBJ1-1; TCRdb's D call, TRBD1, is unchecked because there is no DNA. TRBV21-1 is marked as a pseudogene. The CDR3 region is CASSKTHRGPLKNTEAFF.